This T cell receptor beta chain comes out of a study of cytomegalovirus exposure and HLA in healthy donors listed by TCRdb under 2017. Regarding the research as a whole: An earlier analysis of approximately 640 of the donors reported 250 to 300 Gb of sequence data and around 120 million unique TCR beta sequences from some 180 million T cells. HLA typing included class I and class II loci at four-digit resolution. Alongside the repertoire data, information on donor age, sex, ethnicity and CMV serostatus was compiled. About 320 gigabases of sequencing data and 80 million or so unique TCR sequences were included in an early release covering 550 to 800 HLA-typed donors. The study aimed to test whether cataloging public T cell receptors could reveal signatures of past pathogen exposure. A separate validation cohort of over 95 different subjects was used in addition to the approximately 610-subject first cohort. The number of donors typed differed by locus, with roughly 620-630 for A, B, C, DRB1 and DQB1, roughly 550 for DQA1, 606 for DPA1, and around 460 for DPB1. Of the roughly 400 genotyped donors, less than 90% were placed in the genetic ancestry cluster associated with self-reported Caucasian donors. All discovery cohort repertoires had been generated on a single sequencing platform. The study used immunosequencing to profile the T cell repertoires of approximately 630 subjects and linked those repertoires to cytomegalovirus serostatus. On average, 235,054 unique TCR beta nucleotide sequences were sequenced per donor among some 430 genotyped donors of the cohort, with approximately 18% of those sequences being non-productive. In an earlier analysis of 550 to 700 of the donors, high-throughput TCR beta sequencing was used to judge whether each TCR beta V gene segment behaved as functional or pseudogenic. In the later analysis, no new phenotypic data were used to find candidate immune exposures; instead, reliance was placed on TCR beta sequences and their occurrence across donors. The study combined high-throughput TCR immunosequencing, statistical association of individual TCRs with disease status, and machine learning to predict cytomegalovirus infection status. A handful of DR-DQ haplotypes were handled as single units for association and clustering because linkage in the cohort was strong. In a later genetic analysis, genome-wide SNP genotypes for about 55% of the roughly 700 donors were used, and that subset was treated as a discovery cohort. A later analysis re-examined previously published TCR beta repertoires from just over 650 donors and added high-resolution HLA genotyping to investigate patterns of TCR occurrence.

The CDR3 holds 16 amino acids from the cysteine to the phenylalanine. CDR3 DNA is the only sequence kept; it has 48 bases, read in frame from the first base. Via the germline V gene, CDR1 is SGHRS and CDR2 YFSETQ. V loses 0 bases of germline sequence and J loses 4 bases, and the interval between the two ends is 11 bases. The full study reports these points: In an earlier analysis of some 500 of the donors, most TCR beta V segments were observed in productive rearrangements about 87% or about 30% of the time, broadly matching IMGT annotations. In the study, approximately 150 TCR beta chains were listed as associated with cytomegalovirus. When HLA alleles, especially DR and DQ, strongly co-occurred, attributing TCR associations to individual alleles was difficult. In a later analysis, TCR association rates were found to vary across HLA loci, with the most associated TCRs seen for DRB1 alleles and the fewest for HLA-C alleles. Only TCR beta chains were sequenced in this cohort, and the absence of alpha or paired-chain data limited detectable features. Linkage disequilibrium might explain the correlated functional status among segregating V segments, but an unknown experimental factor could not be ruled out. The classifier was reported to diagnose cytomegalovirus status with high specificity and sensitivity in both the original cohort and the validation cohort. The sequencing pipeline was judged likely to have produced a cluster of highly shared sequence variants as a technical artifact. Compared with the roughly 670-donor mean, donors in an Asian-associated ancestry cluster had fewer N-insertions in productive TCRs, according to a later genetic analysis. The only immune exposure information available for the cohort was CMV serostatus. Because counts were too low, roughly 16 rarely observed V segments, including chromosome 9 orphons, were excluded from the earlier analysis of 587 of the donors. Most CMV-associated TCR beta chains appeared to be HLA-restricted in a later analysis, and the HLA associations seemed to be driven largely by CMV exposure. Some IMGT-functional V segments, including TRBV6-2 and TRBV6-3, could not be distinguished by the 87-base-pair reads and were therefore excluded. Three of the identified cytomegalovirus-associated TCR beta chains were confirmed in vitro to be specific for cytomegalovirus antigens. In a later analysis, HLA-associated TCR beta chains showed more clonal expansion and lower generation probabilities than non-associated chains that were equally common. Sequencing depth was assumed to be roughly uniform across donors in the presence/absence analyses, though that assumption may not hold. A later analysis reported that several top co-occurrence clusters appeared linked to parvovirus B19, influenza, CMV and Epstein-Barr virus. In a later genetic analysis, a missense DCLRE1C variant was associated with V-gene and J-gene trimming of TCR beta chains, and the association was replicated in an independent cohort. A further reported finding was that TCR beta sequences accurately predicted the HLA-A and HLA-B alleles for most subjects in the first cohort. Across donors, most TCR sequences were observed very rarely, whereas some public TCRs were present in many individuals. Specific HLA alleles were associated with 16,951 TCR beta sequences at a false discovery rate of 0.05 in a later analysis. The authors suggested that the approach could potentially be generalized to other disease states and immunological phenotypes. Because HLA typing was missing for some donors at each locus, association tests included only the typed subset.

The cohort consisted of 650 to 700 healthy bone marrow donors. At the time of sampling, all cohort members were nominally healthy, though unrecorded immune exposures were likely present. The donor tested CMV seronegative, placing the donor among the roughly 400 seronegative members of the cohort. A peripheral blood sample was collected from each donor, and TCR beta sequencing was performed on peripheral blood mononuclear cells. The Qiagen DNeasy Blood Extraction Kit was used to extract genomic DNA from the blood cell samples. Libraries were made using the immunoSEQ multiplex PCR assay. The multiplex PCR relied on a mix of 60 forward primers for TCR Vbeta segments and 13 reverse primers for TCR Jbeta segments. Amplification of the CDR3 region of rearranged TCR beta genes was performed with a multiplex PCR assay on genomic DNA. The Illumina HiSeq System was used to sequence the amplified TCR beta libraries as 87-base-pair reads. The original pipeline was this. A later analysis counted approximately 74 million unique TCR beta chains across the roughly 700 repertoires, and 9 million to 14 million of these chains were shared by at least two donors. Raw reads were error-corrected and collapsed into unique sequences with a nearest-neighbor algorithm that merged closely related sequences to remove PCR and sequencing errors. To assign V, D and J gene segments, CDR3 sequences were aligned to IMGT reference sequences. For a sequence to be retained, a match of at least six nucleotides was required to both a V gene segment and a J gene segment. A rearrangement counted as productive if the CDR3 had no stop codons and remained in frame with V and J, and every other rearrangement counted as non-productive. CDR3 was defined by IMGT convention, running from the second conserved V-encoded cysteine to the conserved J-encoded phenylalanine. Sequences without an unambiguous match to a single V gene segment were excluded from the earlier analysis of 450 to 750 of the donors. An earlier analysis of 587 of the donors classified V segments as functional when productive rearrangements were above 56.7% and as segregating when the standard deviation between donors was above 5%. A statistical classification framework was built to diagnose cytomegalovirus status from the catalog of TCR beta chain sequences. A later analysis assigned V and J genes by comparing TCR nucleotide sequences with IMGT/GENE-DB human TR gene sequences. In a later analysis, CDR3 sequences and most-parsimonious VDJ recombination scenarios were assigned using the TCRdist pipeline. A later analysis defined each TCR beta chain by its CDR3 amino acid sequence plus V-gene family, and excluded reads lacking a unique V-gene family. To address suspected cross-contamination and a sequencing artifact, a later analysis removed roughly 640 highly shared, low-generation-probability nucleotide sequences. In a later analysis, a clonal expansion index for each public chain was calculated from normalized within-repertoire ranks of inferred template counts. In a later analysis, generation probabilities were computed with a VDJ recombination model fitted to out-of-frame rearrangements, and the resulting probabilities were checked against IGoR. In a later analysis, hypergeometric tests were used to score TCR-TCR, TCR-HLA and TCR-CMV co-occurrence, with a repertoire-size bias correction applied to TCR pairs. To estimate false discovery rates, a later analysis permuted the HLA or CMV assignments 20 times. In a later analysis, co-occurring TCRs were grouped using DBSCAN, and TCRdist sequence similarity was added for clustering within HLA-allele-positive subsets. Repertoires with fewer than 30,000 or more than 120,000 public chains were left out of co-occurrence clustering, as were four to six repertoires with anomalous nucleotide sharing. As stored in TCRdb, this immuneACCESS dataset retains in-frame rearrangements with V and J assigned. A fraction of the clones does not appear; measured against another copy, unresolved V genes explain less than half of the discrepancy, and the remainder lacks a known reason. D and trimming come from the DNA, and the V and J calls and clone size come from that table. This sample gives around 190,000 clones in total; about 83% of them show up just once. About 3% of the sample rests with the top ten.

On this clone: Its recognized antigen is unknown. No base quality information exists; no much larger clone differs at one position.

Sequencing was performed on PBMCs. Recombination linked TRBV5-1 to TRBJ1-6; possibly the D gene is TRBD1, per 5 matching bases. The receptor comes from a female donor in good health and CMV-seronegative. The CDR3 here reads CASSLADIRYNSPLHF. At the DNA level, the sequence is TGCGCCAGCAGCTTGGCGGACATCAGATATAATTCACCCCTCCACTTT.